The rows below give T cell receptor beta chains drawn from one sample of a study of T cells in localized non-small cell lung cancer. The protocol was immunoSEQ multiplex PCR, while the TCRdb copy is restricted to in-frame clones and leaves out a portion. The sample has approximately 70,000 clones; about four fifths are singletons. The sequenced sample was PBMCs, obtained before any cancer treatment. These TCRs come from a man aged 35-69 years with stage II lung adenocarcinoma. CDR3s include the opening cysteine and the closing phenylalanine or tryptophan. The order of the fields is J gene, D gene, V gene, CDR3 protein, CDR3 DNA. The D gene is left open where the match is weak.

>TRBJ1-1|TRBD1|TRBV11-3
CASSFTGGEAFF
TGTGCCAGCAGCTTTACAGGGGGGGAAGCTTTCTTT
>TRBJ1-2|TRBD1|TRBV10-3
CAIKIQGNYGYTF
TGTGCCATCAAGATACAGGGGAACTATGGCTACACCTTC
>TRBJ1-2|NA|TRBV7-9
CASNGGLDGYTF
TGTGCCAGCAACGGAGGGCTGGATGGCTACACCTTC
>TRBJ2-3|NA|TRBV19
CASSKSVVTDTQYF
TGTGCCAGTAGTAAATCCGTTGTCACAGATACGCAGTATTTT
>TRBJ2-3|TRBD1|TRBV5-4
CASSWDRGSDTQYF
TGTGCCAGCAGCTGGGACAGGGGGTCAGATACGCAGTATTTT
>TRBJ2-7|NA|TRBV4-1
CASSQGRGSLYEQYF
TGCGCCAGCAGCCAAGGGAGAGGGTCCCTCTACGAGCAGTACTTC
>TRBJ1-1|NA|TRBV19
CASSNSYSQGPLEAFF
TGTGCCAGTAGTAACTCATATTCCCAAGGGCCGCTTGAAGCTTTCTTT
>TRBJ2-2|TRBD1|TRBV13
CASSHGQGNTGELFF
TGTGCCAGCAGCCACGGACAGGGGAACACCGGGGAGCTGTTTTTT
>TRBJ1-5|NA|TRBV6-1
CASRLQGSNQPQHF
TGTGCCAGCAGGCTGCAGGGAAGCAATCAGCCCCAGCATTTT
>TRBJ2-3|TRBD2|TRBV7-2
CASSLGGRATDTQYF
TGTGCCAGCAGCTTGGGCGGGAGGGCCACAGATACGCAGTATTTT
>TRBJ1-1|NA|TRBV10-3
CAISEGSGWNTEAFF
TGTGCCATCAGTGAGGGGTCCGGATGGAACACTGAAGCTTTCTTT